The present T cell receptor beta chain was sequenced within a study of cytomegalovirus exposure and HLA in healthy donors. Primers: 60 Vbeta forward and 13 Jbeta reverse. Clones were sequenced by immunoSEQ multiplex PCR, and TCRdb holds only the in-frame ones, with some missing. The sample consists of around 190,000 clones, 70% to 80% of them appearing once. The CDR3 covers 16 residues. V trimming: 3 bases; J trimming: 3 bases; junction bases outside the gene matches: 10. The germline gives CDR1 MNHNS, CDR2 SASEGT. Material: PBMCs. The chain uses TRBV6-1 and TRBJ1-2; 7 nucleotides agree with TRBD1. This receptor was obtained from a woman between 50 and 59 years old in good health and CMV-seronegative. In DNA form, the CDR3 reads TGTGCCAGCAGTGACTTAGGGACAGCCTGGGACTATGGCTACACCTTC. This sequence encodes CASSDLGTAWDYGYTF.